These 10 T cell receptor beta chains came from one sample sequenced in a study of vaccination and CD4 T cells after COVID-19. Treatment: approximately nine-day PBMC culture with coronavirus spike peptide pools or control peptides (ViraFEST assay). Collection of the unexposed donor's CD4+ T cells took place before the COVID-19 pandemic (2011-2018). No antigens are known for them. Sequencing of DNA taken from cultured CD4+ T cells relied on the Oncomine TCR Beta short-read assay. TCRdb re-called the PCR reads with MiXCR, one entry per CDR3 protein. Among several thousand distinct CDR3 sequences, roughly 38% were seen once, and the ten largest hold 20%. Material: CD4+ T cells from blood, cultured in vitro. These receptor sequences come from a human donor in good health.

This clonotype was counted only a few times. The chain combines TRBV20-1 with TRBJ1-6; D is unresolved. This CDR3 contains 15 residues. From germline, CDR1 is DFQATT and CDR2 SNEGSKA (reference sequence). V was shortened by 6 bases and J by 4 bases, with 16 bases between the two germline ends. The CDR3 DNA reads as TGCAGTGCCCCTCCAGTCGAAGCTTATAATTCACCCCTCCACTTT. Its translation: CSAPPVEAYNSPLHF.

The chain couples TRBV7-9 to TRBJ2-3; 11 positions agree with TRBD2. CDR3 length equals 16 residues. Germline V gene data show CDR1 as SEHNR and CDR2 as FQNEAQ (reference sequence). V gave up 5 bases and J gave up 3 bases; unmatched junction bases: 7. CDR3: CASSIRLAGRTDTQYF. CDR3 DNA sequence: TGTGCCAGCAGCATCCGACTAGCGGGGCGGACAGATACGCAGTATTTT.

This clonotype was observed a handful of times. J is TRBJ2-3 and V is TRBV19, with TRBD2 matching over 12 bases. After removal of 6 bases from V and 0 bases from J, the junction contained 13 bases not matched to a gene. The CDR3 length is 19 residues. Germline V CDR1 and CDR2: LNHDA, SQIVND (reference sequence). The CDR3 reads CASSPFGLAGLASTDTQYF. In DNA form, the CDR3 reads TGTGCCAGTAGCCCGTTTGGACTAGCGGGACTCGCTAGCACAGATACGCAGTATTTT.

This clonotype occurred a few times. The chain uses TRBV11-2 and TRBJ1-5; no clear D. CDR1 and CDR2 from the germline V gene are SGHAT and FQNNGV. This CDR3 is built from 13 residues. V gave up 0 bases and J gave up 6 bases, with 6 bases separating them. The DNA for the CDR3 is TGTGCCAGCAGCTTAGATCGGGCTCAGCCCCAGCATTTT. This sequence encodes CASSLDRAQPQHF.

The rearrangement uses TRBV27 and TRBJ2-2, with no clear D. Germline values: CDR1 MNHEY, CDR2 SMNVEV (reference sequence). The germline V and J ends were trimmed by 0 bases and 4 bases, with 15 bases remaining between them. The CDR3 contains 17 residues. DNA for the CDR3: TGTGCCAGCAGTTTATCAAAGGCCTCCCCCGTCACCGGGGAGCTGTTTTTT. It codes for CASSLSKASPVTGELFF.

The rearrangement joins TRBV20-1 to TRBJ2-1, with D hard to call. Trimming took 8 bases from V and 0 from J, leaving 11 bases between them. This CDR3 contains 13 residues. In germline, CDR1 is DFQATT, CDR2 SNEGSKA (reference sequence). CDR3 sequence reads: CSTRFVSYNEQFF. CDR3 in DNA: TGCAGTACCAGGTTTGTCTCCTACAATGAGCAGTTCTTC.

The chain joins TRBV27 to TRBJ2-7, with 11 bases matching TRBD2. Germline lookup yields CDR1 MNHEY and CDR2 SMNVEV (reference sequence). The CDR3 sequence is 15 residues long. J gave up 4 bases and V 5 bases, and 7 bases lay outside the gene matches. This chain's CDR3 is CASSPLAGGEYEQYF. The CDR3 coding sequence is TGTGCCAGCAGTCCCTTAGCGGGAGGGGAGTACGAGCAGTACTTC.

The CDR3 DNA sequence: TGCAGTGCTAGAGATAGGCGGGGGGCGGGAGATACGCAGTATTTT. As protein: CSARDRRGAGDTQYF. The chain recombines TRBV20-1 with TRBJ2-3; 8 bases match TRBD2. The CDR3 sequence is 15 residues long. Unmatched junction bases numbered 7, after V lost 0 bases and J lost 5 bases. Germline assignment: CDR1 DFQATT and CDR2 SNEGSKA (reference sequence).

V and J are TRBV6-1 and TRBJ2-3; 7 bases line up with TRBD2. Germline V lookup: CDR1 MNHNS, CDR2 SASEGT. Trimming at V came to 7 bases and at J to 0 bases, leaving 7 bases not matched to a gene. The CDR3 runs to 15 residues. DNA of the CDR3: TGTGCCAGCACCCAGCGGGGCACTAGCACAGATACGCAGTATTTT. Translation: CASTQRGTSTDTQYF.

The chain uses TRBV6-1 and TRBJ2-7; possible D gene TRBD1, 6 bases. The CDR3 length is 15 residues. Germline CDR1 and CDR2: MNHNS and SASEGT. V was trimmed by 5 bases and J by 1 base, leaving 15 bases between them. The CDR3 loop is CASSPDRRPSYEQYF. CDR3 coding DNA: TGTGCCAGCAGTCCCGACAGGCGACCGTCCTACGAGCAGTACTTC.